The following is a T cell receptor beta chain sequence with its context. Its target antigen remains unknown. Base qualities are not at hand, and no much larger clone is one base apart. Genomic DNA was isolated from the sorted cells so that the TCRbeta CDR3 region could be sequenced. The immunoSEQ Assay was used to sequence the TCRbeta CDR3 regions. TCRdb obtained this table from immuneACCESS and retained in-frame rearrangements with V and J assigned. These tables miss some clones; where compared with another copy, unresolved V genes account for less than half of the shortfall, and the remainder is unexplained. The sample has roughly 70,000 clones on record, more than 70% of them singletons. The leading ten clones occupy less than 2.5% of the sample. This record comes from a study of OX40 agonist ivuxolimab in advanced cancers. General notes on the study: Ivuxolimab, which targeted the costimulatory receptor OX40 (CD134), was an agonistic, fully human IgG2 monoclonal antibody. Intravenous ivuxolimab was administered to patients every 2 weeks at six dose levels: 0.01, 0.1, 0.3, 1.5, 3 and 10 mg/kg. Of the approximately 50 dose-escalation patients, hepatocellular carcinoma was present in about 19, melanoma in approximately 15, renal cell carcinoma in 9 and head and neck cancer in 9. In the dose-escalation cohort, roughly 80% of patients were male, and the mean age was approximately 55 years, with a range of about 23 to 90. Prior anti-PD-1, anti-PD-L1 or anti-CTLA-4 therapy was permitted, and checkpoint inhibitors had been received by about 36% of dose-escalation patients. Partial responses occurred in three dose-escalation patients: two with cutaneous melanoma and one with hepatocellular carcinoma. Peripheral TCRbeta sequencing was intended to test whether TCR sequence diversity was altered and clonal T-cell expansion was caused by ivuxolimab. The paper reports the monotherapy dose-escalation portion (N ≈ 52 patients) of the phase I ivuxolimab trial.

Unmatched junction bases come to 5, with V trimmed by 4 bases and J by 4 bases. The CDR3 numbers 14 residues from cysteine through phenylalanine. Only the CDR3 DNA stays, 42 bases, in frame from base 1. From a lookup of the germline V gene, CDR1 and CDR2 are SGHNT and YENEEA. The paper's findings and limits, for the study overall: In the 0.1-3.0 mg/kg groups, partial responders were among the patients with the lowest normalized peripheral clonal expansion, particularly in CD8+ T cells. Antigen specificity was not determined for the clonally expanded peripheral T cells. After ivuxolimab, more expanded clones were found on average in CD8+ T cells than in CD4+ T cells. Low levels of normalized T-cell clonal expansion were also seen in some patients who did not respond. At doses of 0.1 to 3.0 mg/kg, clonal expansion of both CD4+ and CD8+ blood T cells was observed from baseline to week 6.

The trial excluded patients who had a history of autoimmune disease or who were on systemic immunosuppression. Peripheral blood for TCR sequencing was drawn from every dose cohort at baseline, at cycle 4 day 1 and at cycle 7 day 1. The samples were taken from a phase I, first-in-human, multicenter, open-label dose-escalation trial of ivuxolimab. Adults with locally advanced or metastatic head and neck squamous cell, hepatocellular, melanoma or renal cell carcinoma were enrolled in the trial. Before TCR sequencing, CD4+ T cells and CD8+ T cells were sorted from peripheral blood as separate populations.

This sample comprised CD4+ or CD8+ T cells sorted from blood, obtained in a trial of the OX40 agonist ivuxolimab. The sequence links TRBV11-3 to TRBJ2-3, with 7 bases aligning to TRBD2. This TCR derives from an adult with an advanced solid tumor such as melanoma, head and neck, liver or kidney cancer. The nucleotide sequence is given as TGTGCCAGCAGCTCACCCCGGGAGGCAGATACGCAGTATTTT. It translates as CASSSPREADTQYF. Extended through the reference TRBV11-3 and TRBJ2-3 proteins, this CDR3 yields the full variable domain: EAGVVQSPRYKIIEKKQPVAFWCNPISGHNTLYWYLQNLGQGPELLIRYENEEAVDDSQLPKDRFSAERLKGVDSTLKIQPAELGDSAVYLCASSSPREADTQYFGPGTRLTVL.